The 13 T cell receptor beta chains listed next were all sequenced from one sample in a study of blood T cells in healthy people across ages. A second 7 to 11 cycle PCR used barcoded and J-beta primers. TCRdb itself ran the 5' RACE reads through MiXCR, one entry per CDR3 protein. The sample comprises about 1.5 million distinct CDR3 sequences, 40% to 45% of which are singletons, and under 5% rests with the top ten. Sequences were obtained from blood. The origin of the receptors is a woman aged 18-29 years in good health.

The chain recombines TRBV14 with TRBJ2-3; D possibly corresponds to TRBD2 (5 bases). The CDR3 contains 15 residues. The V and J ends lost 2 bases and 2 bases respectively, with 11 bases between them. Germline lookup yields CDR1 SGHDN and CDR2 FVKESK. CDR3 amino acids: CASSQLLGFTDTQYF. CDR3 coding DNA: TGTGCCAGCAGCCAACTACTAGGGTTCACAGATACGCAGTATTTT.

The V call is TRBV20-1, the J call TRBJ1-5; D is perhaps TRBD1 (6 bases). There are 15 residues in the CDR3. The V end lost 3 bases, the J end lost 1 base, and 13 bases lay between the germline ends. The germline CDR1 and CDR2 sequences are DFQATT and SNEGSKA (reference sequence). In nucleotides, the CDR3 is TGCAGTGCTAGGTGGGGCCAGGGGAGCAATCAGCCCCAGCATTTT. It translates to CSARWGQGSNQPQHF.

The gene calls are TRBV3-1 and TRBJ1-2, with 8 bases aligning to TRBD1. This CDR3 contains 15 residues. CDR1 is LGHDT, CDR2 YNNKEL, per germline (reference sequence). V lost 1 base, J lost 8 bases, and 9 bases stayed unmatched. CDR3 region: CASSQGTGWGGGYTF. The CDR3 DNA reads as TGTGCCAGCAGCCAAGGGACAGGGTGGGGAGGCGGCTACACCTTC.

This clonotype was observed a few times. This sequence joins TRBV6-5 and TRBJ2-1, with TRBD2 matching over 9 bases. The CDR3 extends over 13 amino acids. CDR1 and CDR2 (germline): MNHEY, SVGAGI. The J segment lost 6 bases and the V segment lost 6 bases, leaving 3 bases of the junction unmatched. CDR3 residues: CASSPLAGNEQFF. For the CDR3, the DNA is TGTGCCAGCAGCCCACTAGCGGGCAATGAGCAGTTCTTC.

A remark on this clonotype: A junction boundary mismatches the germline segment, possibly from a read error. The V and J genes are TRBV20-1 and TRBJ2-1; the D is unclear. The CDR3 extends over 13 amino acids. Germline V lookup: CDR1 DFQATT, CDR2 SNEGSKA (reference sequence). CDR3 region: CSARELLLNGQFF. DNA of the CDR3: TGCAGTGCCCGAGAACTCCTTTTGAATGGGCAGTTCTTC.

Ten or more counts support this clonotype. This chain links TRBV2 with TRBJ2-3; D is unclear. The CDR3 covers 12 residues. In germline, CDR1 is SNHLY, CDR2 FYNNEI. Trimming shortened V by 3 bases and J by 3 bases, and 4 bases separated the two germline ends. In DNA form, the CDR3 reads TGTGCCAGCAGTGAGAGGACAGATACGCAGTATTTT. This encodes CASSERTDTQYF. Full variable domain (outside the CDR3, taken from reference TRBV2 and TRBJ2-3): EPEVTQTPSHQVTQMGQEVILRCVPISNHLYFYWYRQILGQKVEFLVSFYNNEISEKSEIFDDQFSVERPDGSNFTLKIRSTKLEDSAMYFCASSERTDTQYFGPGTRLTVL.

This clonotype has just a few counts. This rearrangement joins TRBV3-1 to TRBJ2-7; D perhaps matches TRBD1 (5 bases). V shed 1 base and J shed 0 bases, with 10 bases lying between them. In germline, CDR1 is LGHDT, CDR2 YNNKEL (reference sequence). CDR3 length: 15 residues. In DNA form, the CDR3 reads TGTGCCAGCAGCCAAGTCCCAGGGAACTCCTACGAGCAGTACTTC. Protein sequence: CASSQVPGNSYEQYF.

This clonotype has just a few counts. The chain couples TRBV5-1 to TRBJ2-3; D call uncertain. CDR1 SGHRS and CDR2 YFSETQ come from the germline V gene. The CDR3 spans 15 residues. Between the trimmed V and J ends, which lost 4 bases and 2 bases, there was a span of 14 bases. CDR3 region: CASSRDGRTTDTQYF. DNA of the CDR3: TGCGCCAGCAGCCGAGACGGCAGGACCACAGATACGCAGTATTTT.

This clonotype showed up just a few times. The chain joins TRBV5-1 to TRBJ2-3, with 7 positions matching TRBD1. V dropped 5 bases and J dropped 0; count of bases not matched to a gene: 6. CDR3 size: 15 residues. The germline CDR1 and CDR2 sequences are SGHRS and YFSETQ. Here the CDR3 reads CASRHGTASTDTQYF. Written as DNA, the CDR3 is TGCGCCAGCAGACACGGGACAGCTAGCACAGATACGCAGTATTTT. Supplemented by reference TRBV5-1 and TRBJ2-3, the full variable domain reads KAGVTQTPRYLIKTRGQQVTLSCSPISGHRSVSWYQQTPGQGLQFLFEYFSETQRNKGNFPGRFSGRQFSNSRSEMNVSTLELGDSALYLCASRHGTASTDTQYFGPGTRLTVL.

This chain links TRBV11-2 with TRBJ2-5; no firm D call. The V gene's germline CDR1 is SGHAT and CDR2 FQNNGV. The CDR3 runs to 14 residues. V was trimmed by 5 bases and J by 6 bases, leaving 16 bases between them. The CDR3 region is CASSPLGGHKTQYF. CDR3 nucleotide sequence: TGTGCCAGCAGCCCCCTGGGCGGTCATAAGACCCAGTACTTC.

The chain carries TRBV24-1 and TRBJ2-3; D might be TRBD2 (5 bases). V lost 3 bases to trimming and J lost 9 bases, with 9 bases between them. The V gene's germline CDR1 is KGHDR and CDR2 SFDVKD. The CDR3 runs to 12 residues. CDR3 nucleotide sequence: TGTGCCACCAGTGATGCGGACTCAACGCAGTATTTT. Its protein is CATSDADSTQYF.

V is TRBV9 and J is TRBJ2-1; TRBD2 agrees at 9 bases. Germline assignment: CDR1 SGDLS and CDR2 YYNGEE. CDR3 length equals 15 residues. J lost 4 bases, V lost 3 bases, and 5 bases had no gene match. The CDR3 is CASSEIAGAYNEQFF. The CDR3 DNA reads TGTGCCAGCAGCGAAATAGCGGGAGCTTACAATGAGCAGTTCTTC.

This clonotype has a single count. The J gene is TRBJ2-4, the V gene TRBV29-1; 13 bases are shared with TRBD2. In germline, CDR1 is SQVTM, CDR2 ANQGSEA. The V segment lost 2 bases and the J segment 13 bases; nucleotides outside the gene matches: 14. This CDR3 has 16 residues. Written as DNA, the CDR3 is TGCAGCGTTGAACGGACTAGCGGGAGCCCAGGGAATGAGCAGTACTTC. Translating gives CSVERTSGSPGNEQYF.